What follows are 12 T cell receptor beta chains derived from one specimen sequenced in a study of blood T cells in healthy people across ages. A J-beta primer mix and a sample-barcoded 5' primer were used in a second PCR of roughly 6 to 11 cycles. TCRdb itself ran the 5' RACE reads through MiXCR, one entry per CDR3 protein. Of roughly 700,000 distinct CDR3 sequences in the sample, 49% were seen once. Sequenced material: blood. Receptor source: a woman aged 60-75 years in good health.

The chain links TRBV20-1 to TRBJ2-3; TRBD2 matches at 8 bases. The CDR3 covers 14 residues. The germline CDR1 and CDR2 sequences are DFQATT and SNEGSKA (reference sequence). After removal of 6 bases from V and 1 base from J, the junction contained 6 bases not matched to a gene. CDR3 sequence reads: CSAPPAGGTDTQYF. The CDR3 bases are TGCAGTGCCCCGCCAGCGGGAGGCACAGATACGCAGTATTTT.

This clonotype came up once. A read error may produce the germline difference seen at one junction end. This rearrangement joins TRBV2 to TRBJ2-1; tentatively, D is TRBD1 (6 bases). The CDR3 totals 12 residues. Germline lookup yields CDR1 SNHLY and CDR2 FYNNEI. CDR3 DNA sequence: TGTGCCAGCAATGAATTACAGGGTGAGCAGTTCTTC. Translation: CASNELQGEQFF.

The rearrangement uses TRBV7-3 and TRBJ2-1, with D maybe TRBD1 (6 bases). CDR1 is SGHTA, CDR2 FQGTGA, per germline. The CDR3 length is 14 residues. Trimming cost V 3 bases and J 5 bases, with 11 bases left between them. The CDR3 loop reads CASSFSGDDNEQFF. The CDR3 DNA follows: TGTGCCAGCAGCTTCTCAGGGGATGACAATGAGCAGTTCTTC. The entire variable domain, with the rest obtained from reference TRBV7-3 and TRBJ2-1, is as follows: GAGVSQTPSNKVTEKGKYVELRCDPISGHTALYWYRQSLGQGPEFLIYFQGTGAADDSGLPNDRFFAVRPEGSVSTLKIQRTERGDSAVYLCASSFSGDDNEQFFGPGTRLTVL.

This clonotype was counted a few times. The V gene is TRBV24-1, the J gene TRBJ2-5, with D possibly TRBD2 on 5 matching bases. V was pared by 4 bases and J by 2 bases, with 19 bases between. The CDR3 is 17 amino acids. Germline CDR1 reads KGHDR; CDR2 reads SFDVKD. Here the CDR3 reads CATSDFGGRHRQETQYF. In DNA form, the CDR3 reads TGTGCCACCAGTGACTTTGGAGGACGACACCGGCAAGAGACCCAGTACTTC.

This clonotype has a single count. This chain connects TRBV5-1 to TRBJ1-2; D remains ambiguous. The V end was cut by 0 bases, the J end by 0 bases, with 9 bases between. Germline assignment: CDR1 SGHRS and CDR2 YFSETQ. CDR3 length equals 15 residues. The CDR3 region is CASSLVTEANYGYTF. In DNA form, the CDR3 reads TGCGCCAGCAGCTTGGTTACAGAAGCTAACTATGGCTACACCTTC.

The CDR3 reads CASSLVGTSNNEQYF. CDR3 nucleotides: TGTGCCAGCAGCTTAGTAGGGACTAGTAACAATGAGCAGTACTTC. The chain employs TRBV7-2 and TRBJ2-7, with TRBD2 matching over 8 bases. The V gene end was trimmed by 1 base and the J gene end by 7 bases; junction bases not matched to a gene: 9. CDR3 length equals 15 residues. Germline V gives CDR1 SGHTA, CDR2 FQGNSA.

V gene TRBV25-1 combines with J gene TRBJ1-2; D is unresolved. The V end lost 5 bases, the J end lost 3 bases, and 10 bases lay between the germline ends. The CDR3 length is 13 residues. Germline CDR1 MGHDK, CDR2 SYGVNS. This CDR3 reads CASSKTSYYGYTF. CDR3 bases: TGTGCCAGCAGTAAGACCAGTTACTATGGCTACACCTTC.

The chain carries TRBV4-1 and TRBJ2-7; TRBD1 matches 8 bases. V gave up 2 bases and J gave up 6 bases; unmatched junction bases: 9. The CDR3 loop spans 15 amino acids. Germline CDR1 MGHRA, CDR2 YSYEKL. CDR3 coding DNA: TGCGCCAGCAGCCAACCCCTCGGACAGGGTGGCGAGCAGTACTTC. As protein: CASSQPLGQGGEQYF.

The rearrangement links TRBV7-2 to TRBJ2-2; D is unclear. The CDR3 sequence is 15 residues long. Per the germline V gene, CDR1 is SGHTA and CDR2 is FQGNSA. V lost 2 bases, J lost 0 bases, and 7 bases lay in between. CDR3 region: CASSLLRSNTGELFF. The CDR3 DNA sequence: TGTGCCAGCAGCTTACTGAGGTCGAACACCGGGGAGCTGTTTTTT.

This clonotype was observed a few times. The chain has TRBV25-1 and TRBJ1-4; the match to TRBD1 covers 9 bases. The J segment lost 5 bases and the V segment lost 6 bases, leaving 7 bases of the junction unmatched. CDR1 and CDR2 (germline): MGHDK, SYGVNS. The CDR3 has 15 residues. The CDR3 here is CASRAGTGTNEKLFF. Written as DNA, the CDR3 is TGTGCCAGCAGAGCCGGGACAGGGACGAATGAAAAACTGTTTTTT. Variable domain in full (rest from reference TRBV25-1 and TRBJ1-4): EADIYQTPRYLVIGTGKKITLECSQTMGHDKMYWYQQDPGMELHLIHYSYGVNSTEKGDLSSESTVSRIRTEHFPLTLESARPSHTSQYLCASRAGTGTNEKLFFGSGTQLSVL.

The gene calls are TRBV20-1 and TRBJ2-1, with 10 bases lining up with TRBD2. V lost 6 bases to trimming and J lost 2 bases; unmatched junction nucleotides: 10. This CDR3 spans 16 amino acids. Germline CDR1 and CDR2: DFQATT and SNEGSKA (reference sequence). The chain's CDR3 is CSAPAGGQGPYNEQFF. The CDR3, as DNA: TGCAGTGCCCCAGCGGGAGGGCAGGGCCCCTACAATGAGCAGTTCTTC.

This clonotype was observed a handful of times. The chain has TRBV15 and TRBJ2-1, with 8 bases aligning to TRBD2. Per germline, CDR1 LNHNV and CDR2 YYDKDF (reference sequence). CDR3 length: 16 residues. V lost 0 bases, J lost 2 bases, and 3 bases stayed unmatched. In nucleotides, the CDR3 is TGTGCCACCAGCAGAGACCCAGCGGGAGCCTACAATGAGCAGTTCTTC. As protein: CATSRDPAGAYNEQFF.